These 5 T cell receptor beta chains were sequenced from one sample in a study of T cells in localized non-small cell lung cancer. Some clones are missing from TCRdb's copy, which holds only in-frame ones; the method was immunoSEQ multiplex PCR. This sample yields a few thousand clones, of which around a third are seen a single time; roughly 6.9% belongs to the top ten. This specimen consisted of lung tumor tissue, obtained before any cancer treatment. The receptor source for this set is a man aged 35-75 years with stage I lung adenocarcinoma.

V is TRBV18 and J is TRBJ1-6; no clear D gene. Germline V gene sequence: CDR1 KGHSH, CDR2 LQKENI. V lost 4 bases, J lost 6 bases, and 7 bases lay in between. The CDR3 has 13 amino acids. CDR3 sequence reads: CASSQIVNSPLHF. The DNA of the CDR3 is TGTGCCAGCTCACAAATAGTTAATTCACCCCTCCACTTT.

This clone was detected only a few times. The rearrangement uses TRBV7-7 and TRBJ2-5, with TRBD1 identical over 10 bases. CDR3 size: 15 residues. Germline V lookup: CDR1 SSHAT, CDR2 FNYEAQ (reference sequence). The trim removed 5 bases at V and 6 bases at J, leaving 9 bases unmatched. The CDR3 is CASSPKQDRGKTQYF. In DNA, the CDR3 is TGTGCCAGCAGCCCTAAACAGGACAGGGGGAAGACCCAGTACTTC.

The chain couples TRBV9 to TRBJ2-2; D is uncertain. This CDR3 is 13 amino acids long. The ends were cut back, 4 bases at V and 1 base at J, with 5 bases in the middle. CDR1 is SGDLS and CDR2 is YYNGEE in the germline V gene. The CDR3 spells CASSRMNTGELFF. CDR3 coding DNA: TGTGCCAGCAGCAGGATGAACACCGGGGAGCTGTTTTTT.

The rearrangement joins TRBV15 to TRBJ2-5, with 8 nucleotides matching TRBD2. CDR1 and CDR2 (germline): LNHNV, YYDKDF (reference sequence). CDR3 length: 14 amino acids. The V gene end was trimmed by 5 bases and the J gene end by 7 bases; junction bases not matched to a gene: 9. The CDR3 nucleotides are TGTGCCACCAGCGGTGCAGCGGGAGAGGGGACCCAGTACTTC. Translation: CATSGAAGEGTQYF.

The J gene is TRBJ2-7, the V gene TRBV11-3; 8 nucleotides line up with TRBD2. CDR1 and CDR2 (germline): SGHNT, YENEEA. V shed 5 bases, J shed 4 bases, and the junction held 7 bases outside the gene matches. CDR3 length: 14 residues. The CDR3 reads CASSPGGGQYEQYF. In DNA form, the CDR3 reads TGTGCCAGCAGCCCCGGGGGGGGGCAATACGAGCAGTACTTC.